These 2 T cell receptor beta chains came from one sample sequenced in a study of cytotoxic CD8 clonotypes in ibrutinib-treated CLL. Data came from immunoSEQ multiplex PCR; TCRdb stores just in-frame clones and leaves some out. The data contain roughly 24,000 clones, around 84% of them singletons. The source was PBMCs, collected before ibrutinib treatment. The receptors originated from a human donor with chronic lymphocytic leukemia.

The chain carries TRBV11-3 and TRBJ2-3; no definite D call. The V and J ends lost 2 bases and 4 bases respectively, with 7 bases between them. Germline CDR1 is SGHNT and CDR2 is YENEEA. The CDR3 is made up of 13 amino acids. CDR3 DNA: TGTGCCAGCAGCTTACACAAAGCAGATACGCAGTATTTT. Protein: CASSLHKADTQYF.

This clone was seen more than once but under ten times. The chain has TRBV27 and TRBJ1-2; D unclear. The V end was cut by 8 bases, the J end by 2 bases, with 9 bases between. The CDR3 sequence is 12 residues long. In germline, CDR1 is MNHEY, CDR2 SMNVEV (reference sequence). The CDR3 region has the DNA TGTGCCAGCCGCGGCAGCAACTATGGCTACACCTTC. It translates to CASRGSNYGYTF.